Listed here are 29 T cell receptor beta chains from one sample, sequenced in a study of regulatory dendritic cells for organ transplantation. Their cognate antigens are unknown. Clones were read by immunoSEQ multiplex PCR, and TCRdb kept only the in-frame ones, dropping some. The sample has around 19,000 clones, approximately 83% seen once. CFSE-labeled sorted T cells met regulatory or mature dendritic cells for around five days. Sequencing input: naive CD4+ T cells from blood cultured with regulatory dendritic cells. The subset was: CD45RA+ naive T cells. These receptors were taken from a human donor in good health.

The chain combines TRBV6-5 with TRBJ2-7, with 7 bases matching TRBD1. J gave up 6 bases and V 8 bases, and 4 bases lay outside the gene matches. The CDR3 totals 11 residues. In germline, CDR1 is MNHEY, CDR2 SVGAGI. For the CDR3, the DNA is TGTGCCAGCTCGAGGGGGCGCGAGCAGTACTTC. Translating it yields CASSRGREQYF.

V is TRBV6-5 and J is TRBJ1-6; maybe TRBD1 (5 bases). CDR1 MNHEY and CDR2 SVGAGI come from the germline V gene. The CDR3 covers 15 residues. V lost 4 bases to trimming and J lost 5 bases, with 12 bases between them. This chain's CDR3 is CASSSPGRDNSPLHF. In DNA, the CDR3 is TGTGCCAGCAGTTCTCCGGGACGGGATAATTCACCCCTCCACTTT.

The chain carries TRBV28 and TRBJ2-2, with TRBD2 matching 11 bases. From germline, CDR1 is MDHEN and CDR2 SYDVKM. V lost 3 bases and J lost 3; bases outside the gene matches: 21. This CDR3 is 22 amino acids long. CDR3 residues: CASSFQIFPLLAGGYDTGELFF. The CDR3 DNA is TGTGCCAGCAGTTTCCAGATATTCCCCCTGCTAGCGGGAGGATATGACACCGGGGAGCTGTTTTTT.

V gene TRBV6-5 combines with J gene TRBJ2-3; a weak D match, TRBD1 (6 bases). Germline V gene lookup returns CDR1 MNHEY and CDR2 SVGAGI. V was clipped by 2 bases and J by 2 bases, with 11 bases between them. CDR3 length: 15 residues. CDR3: CASSYGQGPTDTQYF. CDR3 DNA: TGTGCCAGCAGTTACGGTCAGGGGCCCACAGATACGCAGTATTTT.

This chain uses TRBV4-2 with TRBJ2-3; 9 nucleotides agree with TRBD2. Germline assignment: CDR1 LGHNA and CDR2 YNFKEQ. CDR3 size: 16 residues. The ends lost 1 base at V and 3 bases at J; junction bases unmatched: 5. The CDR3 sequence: CASSQGAGGKTDTQYF. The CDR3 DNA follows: TGTGCCAGCAGCCAAGGAGCGGGGGGCAAGACAGATACGCAGTATTTT.

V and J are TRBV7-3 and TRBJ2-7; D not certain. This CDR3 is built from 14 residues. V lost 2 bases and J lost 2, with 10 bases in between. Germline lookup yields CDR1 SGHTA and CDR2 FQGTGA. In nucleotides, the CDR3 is TGTGCCAGCAGCTTATTGGGTACCCCCTACGAGCAGTACTTC. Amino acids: CASSLLGTPYEQYF.

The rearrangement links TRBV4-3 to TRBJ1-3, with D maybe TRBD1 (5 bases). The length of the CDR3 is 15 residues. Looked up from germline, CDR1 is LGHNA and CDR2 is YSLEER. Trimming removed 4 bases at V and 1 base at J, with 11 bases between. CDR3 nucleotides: TGCGCCAGCAGCCCAAAGGGACCTTCTGGAAACACCATATATTTT. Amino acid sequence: CASSPKGPSGNTIYF.

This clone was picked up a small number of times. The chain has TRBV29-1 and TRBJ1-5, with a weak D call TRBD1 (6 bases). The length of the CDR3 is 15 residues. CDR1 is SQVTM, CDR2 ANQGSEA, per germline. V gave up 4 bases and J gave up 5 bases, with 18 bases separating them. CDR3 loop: CSVGVGGGVDQPQHF. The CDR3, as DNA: TGCAGCGTTGGTGTAGGGGGGGGTGTGGATCAGCCCCAGCATTTT. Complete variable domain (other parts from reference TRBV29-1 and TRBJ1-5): SAVISQKPSRDICQRGTSLTIQCQVDSQVTMMFWYRQQPGQSLTLIATANQGSEATYESGFVIDKFPISRPNLTFSTLTVSNMSPEDSSIYLCSVGVGGGVDQPQHFGDGTRLSIL.

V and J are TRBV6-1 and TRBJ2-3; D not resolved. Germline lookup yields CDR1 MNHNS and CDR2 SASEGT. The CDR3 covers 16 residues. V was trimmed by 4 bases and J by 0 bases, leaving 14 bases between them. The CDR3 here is CASSGTGGQSTDTQYF. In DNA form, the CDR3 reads TGTGCCAGCAGTGGAACCGGCGGCCAGAGCACAGATACGCAGTATTTT.

The CDR3 reads CASSSNQGGTEAFF. The CDR3 bases are TGTGCCAGCAGCTCAAATCAGGGAGGGACTGAAGCTTTCTTT. This chain uses TRBV11-2 with TRBJ1-1, with a tentative D call TRBD1 (5 bases). V lost 4 bases and J lost 5, with 14 bases in between. This CDR3 is 14 amino acids long. Per germline, CDR1 SGHAT and CDR2 FQNNGV.

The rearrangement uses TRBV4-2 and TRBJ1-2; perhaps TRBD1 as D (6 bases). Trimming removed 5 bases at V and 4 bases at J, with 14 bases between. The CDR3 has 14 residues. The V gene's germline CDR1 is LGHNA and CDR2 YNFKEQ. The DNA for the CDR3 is TGTGCCAGCAGCGGGCCCGGGACACTCTATGGCTACACCTTC. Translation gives CASSGPGTLYGYTF.

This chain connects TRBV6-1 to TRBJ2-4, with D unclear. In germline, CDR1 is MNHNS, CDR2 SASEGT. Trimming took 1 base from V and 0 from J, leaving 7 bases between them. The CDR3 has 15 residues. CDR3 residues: CASSEGRGAKNIQYF. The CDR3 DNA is TGTGCCAGCAGTGAAGGGCGCGGAGCCAAAAACATTCAGTACTTC.

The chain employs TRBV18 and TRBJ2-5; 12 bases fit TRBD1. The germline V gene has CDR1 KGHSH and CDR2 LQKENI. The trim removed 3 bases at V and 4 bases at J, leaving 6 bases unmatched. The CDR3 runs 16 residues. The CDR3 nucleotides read TGTGCCAGCTCACCCCCGGGGACAGGGGGCCGAGAGACCCAGTACTTC. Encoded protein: CASSPPGTGGRETQYF.

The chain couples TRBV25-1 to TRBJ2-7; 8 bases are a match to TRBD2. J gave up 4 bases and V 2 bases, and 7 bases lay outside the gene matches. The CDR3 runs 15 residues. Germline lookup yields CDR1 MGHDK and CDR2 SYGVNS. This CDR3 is CASSEPGTRVYEQYF. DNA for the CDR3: TGTGCCAGCAGTGAACCCGGGACTAGGGTGTACGAGCAGTACTTC.

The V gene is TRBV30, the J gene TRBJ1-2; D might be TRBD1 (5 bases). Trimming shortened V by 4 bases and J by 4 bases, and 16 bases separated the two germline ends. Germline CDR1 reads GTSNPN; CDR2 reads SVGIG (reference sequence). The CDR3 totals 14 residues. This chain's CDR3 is CAWIRGLQSYGYTF. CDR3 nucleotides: TGTGCCTGGATAAGGGGCCTCCAGAGCTATGGCTACACCTTC.

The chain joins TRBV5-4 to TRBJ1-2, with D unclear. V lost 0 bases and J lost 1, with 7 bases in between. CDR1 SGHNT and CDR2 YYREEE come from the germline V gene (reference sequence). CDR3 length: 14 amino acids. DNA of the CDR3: TGTGCCAGCAGCTTGGTCAAGGGTAACTATGGCTACACCTTC. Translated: CASSLVKGNYGYTF.

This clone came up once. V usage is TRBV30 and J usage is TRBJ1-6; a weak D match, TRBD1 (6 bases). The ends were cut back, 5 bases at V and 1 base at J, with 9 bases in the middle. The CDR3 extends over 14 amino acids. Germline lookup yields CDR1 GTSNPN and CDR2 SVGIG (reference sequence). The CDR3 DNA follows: TGTGCCTGGTCCAGGGGATCCTATAATTCACCCCTCCACTTT. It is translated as CAWSRGSYNSPLHF.

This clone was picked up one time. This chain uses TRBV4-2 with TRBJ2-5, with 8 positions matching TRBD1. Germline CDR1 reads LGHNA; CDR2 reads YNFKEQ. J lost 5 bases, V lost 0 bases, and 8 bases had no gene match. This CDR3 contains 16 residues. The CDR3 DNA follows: TGTGCCAGCAGCCAAGATCTTGCAGGGGGCTGGGAGACCCAGTACTTC. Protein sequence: CASSQDLAGGWETQYF.

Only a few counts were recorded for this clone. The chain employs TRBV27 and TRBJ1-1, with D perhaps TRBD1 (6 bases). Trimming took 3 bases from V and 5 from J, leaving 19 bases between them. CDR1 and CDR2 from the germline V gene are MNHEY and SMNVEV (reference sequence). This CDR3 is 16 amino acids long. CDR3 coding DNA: TGTGCCAGCAGTTTCCGCGGGGGGCGAAGTCGGACTGAAGCTTTCTTT. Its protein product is CASSFRGGRSRTEAFF.

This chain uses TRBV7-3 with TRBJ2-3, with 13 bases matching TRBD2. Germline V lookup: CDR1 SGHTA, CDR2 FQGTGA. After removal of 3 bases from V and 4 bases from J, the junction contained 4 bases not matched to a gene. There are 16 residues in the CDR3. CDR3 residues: CASSFGLAGVADTQYF. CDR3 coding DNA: TGTGCCAGCAGCTTCGGACTAGCGGGAGTAGCAGATACGCAGTATTTT. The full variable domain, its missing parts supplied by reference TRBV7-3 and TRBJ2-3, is GAGVSQTPSNKVTEKGKYVELRCDPISGHTALYWYRQSLGQGPEFLIYFQGTGAADDSGLPNDRFFAVRPEGSVSTLKIQRTERGDSAVYLCASSFGLAGVADTQYFGPGTRLTVL.

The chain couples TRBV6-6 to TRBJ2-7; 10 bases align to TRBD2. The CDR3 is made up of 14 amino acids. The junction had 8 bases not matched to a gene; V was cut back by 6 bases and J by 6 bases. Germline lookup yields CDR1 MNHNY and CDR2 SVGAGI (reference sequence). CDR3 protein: CASRTAGGMGEQYF. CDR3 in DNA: TGTGCCAGCAGAACAGCGGGAGGGATGGGCGAGCAGTACTTC.

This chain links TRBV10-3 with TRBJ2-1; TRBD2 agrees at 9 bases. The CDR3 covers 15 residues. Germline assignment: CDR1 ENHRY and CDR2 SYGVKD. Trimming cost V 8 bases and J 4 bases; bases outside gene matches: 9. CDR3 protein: CAIAGLAGVYNEQFF. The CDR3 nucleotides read TGTGCCATCGCGGGGTTAGCGGGGGTGTACAATGAGCAGTTCTTC.

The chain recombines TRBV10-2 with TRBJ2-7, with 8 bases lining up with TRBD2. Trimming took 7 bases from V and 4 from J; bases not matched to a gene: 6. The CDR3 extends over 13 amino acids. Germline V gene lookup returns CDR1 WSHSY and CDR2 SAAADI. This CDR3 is CASTGTRAYEQYF. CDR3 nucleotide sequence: TGCGCCAGCACCGGGACTAGGGCTTACGAGCAGTACTTC.

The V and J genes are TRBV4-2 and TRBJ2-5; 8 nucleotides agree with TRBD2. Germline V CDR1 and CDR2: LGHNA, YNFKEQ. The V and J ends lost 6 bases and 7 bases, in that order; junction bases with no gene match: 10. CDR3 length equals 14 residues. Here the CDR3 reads CASSPGGSVGTQYF. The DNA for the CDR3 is TGTGCCAGCAGTCCGGGGGGGAGCGTTGGGACCCAGTACTTC.

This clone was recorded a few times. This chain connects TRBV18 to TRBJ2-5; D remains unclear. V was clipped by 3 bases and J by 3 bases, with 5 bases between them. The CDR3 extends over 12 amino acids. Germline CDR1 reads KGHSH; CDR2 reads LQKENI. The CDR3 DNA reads TGTGCCAGCTCACCTGCGGAAGAGACCCAGTACTTC. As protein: CASSPAEETQYF. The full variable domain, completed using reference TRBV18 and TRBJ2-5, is NAGVMQNPRHLVRRRGQEARLRCSPMKGHSHVYWYRQLPEEGLKFMVYLQKENIIDESGMPKERFSAEFPKEGPSILRIQQVVRGDSAAYFCASSPAEETQYFGPGTRLLVL.

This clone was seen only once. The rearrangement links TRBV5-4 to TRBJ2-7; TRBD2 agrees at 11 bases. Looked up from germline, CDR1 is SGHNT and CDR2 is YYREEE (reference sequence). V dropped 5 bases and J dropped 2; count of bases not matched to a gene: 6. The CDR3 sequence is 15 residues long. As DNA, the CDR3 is TGTGCCAGCAGTAATCTAGCGGGGGGACCCTACGAGCAGTACTTC. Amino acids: CASSNLAGGPYEQYF.

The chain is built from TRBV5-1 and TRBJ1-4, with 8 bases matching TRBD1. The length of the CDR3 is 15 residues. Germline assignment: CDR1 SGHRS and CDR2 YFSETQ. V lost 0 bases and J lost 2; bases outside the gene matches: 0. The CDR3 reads CASSLGQGTNEKLFF. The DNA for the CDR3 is TGCGCCAGCAGCTTGGGACAGGGGACTAATGAAAAACTGTTTTTT.

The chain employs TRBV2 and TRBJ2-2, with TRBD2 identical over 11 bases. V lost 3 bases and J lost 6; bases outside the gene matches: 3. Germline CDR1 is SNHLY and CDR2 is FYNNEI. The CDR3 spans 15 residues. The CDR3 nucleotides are TGTGCCAGCAGTGACGGTAGCGGGAGGGCCGGGGAGCTGTTTTTT. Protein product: CASSDGSGRAGELFF.

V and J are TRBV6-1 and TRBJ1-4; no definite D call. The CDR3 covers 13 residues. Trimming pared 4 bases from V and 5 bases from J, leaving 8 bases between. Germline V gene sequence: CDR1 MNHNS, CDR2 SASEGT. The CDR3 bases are TGTGCCAGCAGTGCCAGGAGAAATGAAAAACTGTTTTTT. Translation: CASSARRNEKLFF.